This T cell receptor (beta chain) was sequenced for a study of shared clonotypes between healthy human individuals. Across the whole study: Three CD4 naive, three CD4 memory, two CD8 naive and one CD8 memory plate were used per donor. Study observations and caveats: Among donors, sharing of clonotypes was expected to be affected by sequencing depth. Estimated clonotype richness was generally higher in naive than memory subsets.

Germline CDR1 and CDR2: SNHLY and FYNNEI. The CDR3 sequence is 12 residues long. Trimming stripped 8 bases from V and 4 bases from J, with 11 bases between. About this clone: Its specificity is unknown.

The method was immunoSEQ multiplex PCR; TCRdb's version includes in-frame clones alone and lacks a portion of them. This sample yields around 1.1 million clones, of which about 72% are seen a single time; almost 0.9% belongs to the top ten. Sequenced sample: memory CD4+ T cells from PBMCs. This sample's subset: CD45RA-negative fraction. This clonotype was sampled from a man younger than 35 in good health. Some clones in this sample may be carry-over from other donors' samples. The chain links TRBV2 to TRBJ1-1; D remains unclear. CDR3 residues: CASALKGTEAFF. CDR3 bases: TGTGCCAGCGCGCTGAAGGGCACTGAAGCTTTCTTT. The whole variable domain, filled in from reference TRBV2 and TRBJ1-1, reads EPEVTQTPSHQVTQMGQEVILRCVPISNHLYFYWYRQILGQKVEFLVSFYNNEISEKSEIFDDQFSVERPDGSNFTLKIRSTKLEDSAMYFCASALKGTEAFFGQGTRLTVV.